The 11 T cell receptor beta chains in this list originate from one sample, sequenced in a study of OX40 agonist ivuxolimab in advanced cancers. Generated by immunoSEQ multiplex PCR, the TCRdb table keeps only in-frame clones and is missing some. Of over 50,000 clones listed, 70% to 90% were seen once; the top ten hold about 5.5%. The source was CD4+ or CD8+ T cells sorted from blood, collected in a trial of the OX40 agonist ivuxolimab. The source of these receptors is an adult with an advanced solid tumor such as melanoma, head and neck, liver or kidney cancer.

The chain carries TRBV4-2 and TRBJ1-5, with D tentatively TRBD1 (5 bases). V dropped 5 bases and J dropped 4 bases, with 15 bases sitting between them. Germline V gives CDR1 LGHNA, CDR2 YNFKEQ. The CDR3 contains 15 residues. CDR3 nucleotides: TGTGCCAGCAGCTTGGGGGGTGGGGGTAATCAGCCCCAGCATTTT. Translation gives CASSLGGGGNQPQHF.

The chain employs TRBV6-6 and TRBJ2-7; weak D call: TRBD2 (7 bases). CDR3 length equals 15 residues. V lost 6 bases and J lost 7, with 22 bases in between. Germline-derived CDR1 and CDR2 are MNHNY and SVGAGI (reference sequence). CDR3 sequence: CASSPQGGVAGEQYF. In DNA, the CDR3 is TGTGCCAGCAGCCCCCAAGGGGGGGTGGCGGGGGAGCAGTACTTC.

The CDR3 here is CASSQVSTGVMADTQYF. Here the CDR3 DNA reads TGTGCCAGCAGCCAAGTATCGACAGGGGTTATGGCAGATACGCAGTATTTT. The chain combines TRBV14 with TRBJ2-3; TRBD1 matches 8 bases. V lost 1 base, J lost 4 bases, and 10 bases stayed unmatched. Germline CDR1 is SGHDN and CDR2 is FVKESK. The length of the CDR3 is 17 residues.

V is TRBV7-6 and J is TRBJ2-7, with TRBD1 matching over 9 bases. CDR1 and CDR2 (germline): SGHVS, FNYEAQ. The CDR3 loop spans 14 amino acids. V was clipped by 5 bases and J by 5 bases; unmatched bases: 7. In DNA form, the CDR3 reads TGTGCCAGCAGCCCTGGGACAGGGCTCGACGAGCAGTACTTC. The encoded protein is CASSPGTGLDEQYF. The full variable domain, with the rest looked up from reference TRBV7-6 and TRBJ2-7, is GAGVSQSPRYKVTKRGQDVALRCDPISGHVSLYWYRQALGQGPEFLTYFNYEAQQDKSGLPNDRFSAERPEGSISTLTIQRTEQRDSAMYRCASSPGTGLDEQYFGPGTRLTVT.

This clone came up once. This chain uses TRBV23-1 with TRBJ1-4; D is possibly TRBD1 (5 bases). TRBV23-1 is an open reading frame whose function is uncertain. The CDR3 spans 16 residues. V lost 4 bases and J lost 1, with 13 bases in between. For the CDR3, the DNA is TGCGCCAGCAGTCCGGCAGGGTTAGTAACTAATGAAAAACTGTTTTTT. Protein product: CASSPAGLVTNEKLFF.

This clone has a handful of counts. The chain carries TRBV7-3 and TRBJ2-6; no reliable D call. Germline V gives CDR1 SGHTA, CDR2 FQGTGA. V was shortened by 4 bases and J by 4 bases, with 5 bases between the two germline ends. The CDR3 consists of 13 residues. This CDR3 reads CASSSSGANVLTF. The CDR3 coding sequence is TGTGCCAGCAGCTCCTCAGGGGCCAACGTCCTGACTTTC.

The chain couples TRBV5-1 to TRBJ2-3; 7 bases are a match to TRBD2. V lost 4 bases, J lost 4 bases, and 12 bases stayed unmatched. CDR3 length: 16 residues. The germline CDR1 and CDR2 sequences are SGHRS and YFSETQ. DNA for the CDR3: TGCGCCAGCAGCACCCAAGGTAGCGGGTTCCCAGATACGCAGTATTTT. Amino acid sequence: CASSTQGSGFPDTQYF.

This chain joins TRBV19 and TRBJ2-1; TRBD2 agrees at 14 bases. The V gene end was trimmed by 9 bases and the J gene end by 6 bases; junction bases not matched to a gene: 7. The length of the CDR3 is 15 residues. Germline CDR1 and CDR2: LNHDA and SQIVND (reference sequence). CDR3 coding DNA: TGTGCCAGCGAGACTAGCGGGGGGGCGGTCAATGAGCAGTTCTTC. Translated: CASETSGGAVNEQFF.

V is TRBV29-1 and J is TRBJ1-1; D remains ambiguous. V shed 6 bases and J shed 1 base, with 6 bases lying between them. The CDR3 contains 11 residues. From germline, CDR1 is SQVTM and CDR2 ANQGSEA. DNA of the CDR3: TGCAGCGTAGCAAGGAACACTGAAGCTTTCTTT. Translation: CSVARNTEAFF.

This chain's CDR3 is CASRKRGLDSGANVLTF. The CDR3 bases are TGTGCCAGCCGTAAGAGGGGGTTGGATTCTGGGGCCAACGTCCTGACTTTC. V usage is TRBV28 and J usage is TRBJ2-6, with a tentative D call TRBD1 (6 bases). This CDR3 is built from 17 residues. Germline V gene data show CDR1 as MDHEN and CDR2 as SYDVKM. V lost 8 bases and J 1 base, leaving 18 bases between the germline ends.

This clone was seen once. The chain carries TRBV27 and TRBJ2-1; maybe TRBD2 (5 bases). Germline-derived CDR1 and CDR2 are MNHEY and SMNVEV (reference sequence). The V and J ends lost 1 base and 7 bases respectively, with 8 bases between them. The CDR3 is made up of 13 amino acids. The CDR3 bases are TGTGCCAGCAGTTTATATAGAGGGAATGAGCAGTTCTTC. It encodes CASSLYRGNEQFF.